Sequencing of this TCR beta chain was carried out in a study of shared clonotypes between healthy human individuals. General study results and limits: A limitation of the genetic and exposure-history diversity represented arose from few donors.

The run depth of the assay was deep. DNA at about 210 ng, tens of thousands of T cell genomes, went into sorted-subset replicate PCRs. TCRdb's copy holds only in-frame clones and misses some; the assay was immunoSEQ multiplex PCR. The table includes over a million clones, around 75% detected once. On this clone: Its antigen is not identified.

Caucasian adults residing in Nashville, Tennessee made up all the donors. The V gene end was trimmed by 7 bases and the J gene end by 0 bases; junction bases not matched to a gene: 12. The CDR3 contains 18 residues. The germline CDR1 and CDR2 sequences are WSHSY and SAAADI. The sample consisted of memory CD4+ T cells sorted from blood. Subset indicated: CD45RA-negative fraction. This clonotype was obtained from a man between 18 and 29 years old in good health. This chain links TRBV10-2 with TRBJ1-3; 10 bases line up with TRBD1. This CDR3 is CASTSGTGVLSSGNTIYF. The DNA for the CDR3 is TGCGCCAGCACTTCCGGGACAGGGGTCCTAAGCTCTGGAAACACCATATATTTT.